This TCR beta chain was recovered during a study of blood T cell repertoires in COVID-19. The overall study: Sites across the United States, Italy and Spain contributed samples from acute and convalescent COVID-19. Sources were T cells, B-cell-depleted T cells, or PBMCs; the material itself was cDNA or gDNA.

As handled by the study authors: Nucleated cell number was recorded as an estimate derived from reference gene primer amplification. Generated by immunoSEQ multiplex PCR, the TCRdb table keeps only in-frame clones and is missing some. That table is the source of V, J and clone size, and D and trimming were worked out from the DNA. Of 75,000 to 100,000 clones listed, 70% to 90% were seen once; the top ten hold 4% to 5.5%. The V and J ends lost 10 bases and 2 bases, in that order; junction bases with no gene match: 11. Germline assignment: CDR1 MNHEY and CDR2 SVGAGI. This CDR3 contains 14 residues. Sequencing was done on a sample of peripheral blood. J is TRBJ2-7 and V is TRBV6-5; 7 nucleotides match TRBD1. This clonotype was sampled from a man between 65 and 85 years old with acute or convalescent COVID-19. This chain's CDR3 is CATLIRQGPYEQYF. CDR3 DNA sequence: TGTGCCACATTAATCAGACAGGGACCCTACGAGCAGTACTTC.